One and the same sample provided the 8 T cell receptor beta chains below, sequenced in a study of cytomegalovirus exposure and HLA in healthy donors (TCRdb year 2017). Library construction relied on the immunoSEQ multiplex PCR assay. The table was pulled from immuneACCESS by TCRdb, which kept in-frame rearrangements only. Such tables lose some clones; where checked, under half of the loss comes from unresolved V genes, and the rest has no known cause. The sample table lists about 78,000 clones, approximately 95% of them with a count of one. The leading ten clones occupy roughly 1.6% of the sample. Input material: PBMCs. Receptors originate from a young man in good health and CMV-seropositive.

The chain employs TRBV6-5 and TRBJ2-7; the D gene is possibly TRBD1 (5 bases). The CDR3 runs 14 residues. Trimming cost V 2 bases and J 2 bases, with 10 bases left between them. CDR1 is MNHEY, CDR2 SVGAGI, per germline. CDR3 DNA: TGTGCCAGCAGTTACGGGGCAGGGACCTACGAGCAGTACTTC. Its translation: CASSYGAGTYEQYF.

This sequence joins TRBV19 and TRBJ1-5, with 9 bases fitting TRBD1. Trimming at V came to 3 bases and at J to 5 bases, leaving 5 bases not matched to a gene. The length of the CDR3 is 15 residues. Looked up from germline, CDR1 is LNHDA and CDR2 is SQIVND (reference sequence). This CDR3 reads CASSIGQGIDQPQHF. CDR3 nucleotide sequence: TGTGCCAGTAGTATCGGACAGGGGATCGATCAGCCCCAGCATTTT.

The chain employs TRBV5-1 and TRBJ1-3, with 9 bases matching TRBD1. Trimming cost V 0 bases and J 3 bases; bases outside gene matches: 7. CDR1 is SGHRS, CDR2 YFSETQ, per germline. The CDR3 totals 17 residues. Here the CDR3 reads CASSLGQQGAGGNTIYF. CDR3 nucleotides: TGCGCCAGCAGCTTGGGTCAACAGGGGGCTGGTGGAAACACCATATATTTT.

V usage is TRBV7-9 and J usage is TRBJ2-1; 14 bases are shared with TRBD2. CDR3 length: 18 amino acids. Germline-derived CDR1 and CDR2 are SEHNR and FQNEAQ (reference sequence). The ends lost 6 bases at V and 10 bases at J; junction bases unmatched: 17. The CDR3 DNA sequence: TGTGCCAGCAGTTCAGGGGAGACTAGCGGGAGGGCCCTTAGGGAGCAGTTCTTC. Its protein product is CASSSGETSGRALREQFF.

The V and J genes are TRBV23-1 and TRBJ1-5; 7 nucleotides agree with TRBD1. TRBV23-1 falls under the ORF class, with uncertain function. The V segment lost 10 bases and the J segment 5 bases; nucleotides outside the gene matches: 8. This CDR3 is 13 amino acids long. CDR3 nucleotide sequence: TGCGCCATCCTTAGACAGGGCGATCAGCCCCAGCATTTT. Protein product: CAILRQGDQPQHF.

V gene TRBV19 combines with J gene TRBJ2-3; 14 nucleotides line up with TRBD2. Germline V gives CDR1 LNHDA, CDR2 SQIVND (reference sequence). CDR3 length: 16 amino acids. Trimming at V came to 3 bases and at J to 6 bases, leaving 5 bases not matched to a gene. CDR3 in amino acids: CASSIGGLAGVDTQYF. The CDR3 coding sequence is TGTGCCAGTAGTATTGGGGGACTAGCGGGAGTGGATACGCAGTATTTT.

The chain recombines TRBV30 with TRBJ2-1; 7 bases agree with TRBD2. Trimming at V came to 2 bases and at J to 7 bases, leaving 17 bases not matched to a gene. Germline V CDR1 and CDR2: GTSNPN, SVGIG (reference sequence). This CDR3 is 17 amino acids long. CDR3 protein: CAWSPTWLAAITNEQFF. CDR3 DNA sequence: TGTGCCTGGAGTCCTACCTGGCTAGCGGCTATCACTAATGAGCAGTTCTTC. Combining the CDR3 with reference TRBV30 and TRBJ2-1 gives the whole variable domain SQTIHQWPATLVQPVGSPLSLECTVEGTSNPNLYWYRQAAGRGLQLLFYSVGIGQISSEVPQNLSASRPQDRQFILSSKKLLLSDSGFYLCAWSPTWLAAITNEQFFGPGTRLTVL.

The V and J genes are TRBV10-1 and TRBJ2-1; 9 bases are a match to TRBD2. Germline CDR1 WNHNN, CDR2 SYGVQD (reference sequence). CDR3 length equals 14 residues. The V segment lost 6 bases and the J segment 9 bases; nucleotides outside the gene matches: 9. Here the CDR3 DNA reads TGCGCCAGCAGCCCTCTTAGCGGGAGTGGTGAGCAGTTCTTC. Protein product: CASSPLSGSGEQFF.